Described below is a single TCR beta chain sequence and its context. This specimen comes from a study of CD8 T cells in Susac syndrome. Reverse transcription of about 0.45 to 1 ug RNA was carried out with random hexamers. Each CDR3 protein is one row after TCRdb ran MiXCR on the immunoSEQ multiplex PCR reads. The profile shows 160,000 or so distinct CDR3 sequences, 92% of them singletons. This CDR3 region has 16 residues. V dropped 0 bases and J dropped 4; count of bases not matched to a gene: 7. CDR1 is SGHTA and CDR2 is FQGNSA in the germline V gene. The TCR comes from a human donor in good health. Sequencing was done on a sample of CD4+ T cells from PBMCs. V is TRBV7-2 and J is TRBJ1-1, with 8 positions matching TRBD1. The CDR3 spells CASSLAQTGVGTEAFF. In DNA, the CDR3 is TGTGCCAGCAGCTTAGCGCAGACAGGGGTGGGCACTGAAGCTTTCTTT.